Listed here are 15 T cell receptor beta chains from one sample, sequenced in a study of T cell repertoires in cytomegalovirus infection. Their specific antigens are unknown. MiXCR, run by TCRdb on the reads, gives a single entry per CDR3 protein. Of 450,000 to 550,000 distinct CDR3 sequences in the sample, under 45% are singletons; the top ten hold about 39%. This material consisted of cultured PBMCs, taken from culture after CMV antigen stimulation. These receptors originate from a human donor in good health (CMV status not recorded). Some clones in this sample may be carry-over from other donors' samples.

This sequence joins TRBV7-2 and TRBJ2-6; TRBD2 is a possible D gene (7 bases). The V and J ends lost 2 bases and 1 base respectively, with 21 bases between them. The CDR3 is 20 residues long. Per the germline V gene, CDR1 is SGHTA and CDR2 is FQGNSA. CDR3 loop: CASSLRGWRGSLSGANVLTF. CDR3 DNA sequence: TGTGCCAGCAGCTTAAGGGGGTGGCGGGGGTCCCTATCTGGGGCCAACGTCCTGACTTTC.

This clonotype occurred a few times. This chain links TRBV5-1 with TRBJ2-1; 11 positions match TRBD2. The junction had 5 bases not matched to a gene; V was cut back by 5 bases and J by 7 bases. The CDR3 loop spans 14 amino acids. Germline V gene sequence: CDR1 SGHRS, CDR2 YFSETQ. The DNA of the CDR3 is TGCGCCAGCAGTAAGACTAGCGGGGTAAATGAGCAGTTCTTC. This codes for CASSKTSGVNEQFF.

The sample holds a few counts of this clonotype. The chain recombines TRBV4-1 with TRBJ1-2; D not certain. CDR3 length equals 13 residues. Germline V gives CDR1 MGHRA, CDR2 YSYEKL. Trimming pared 1 base from V and 2 bases from J, leaving 5 bases between. The CDR3 here is CASSQVGNYGYTF. The CDR3 DNA reads as TGCGCCAGCAGCCAAGTGGGGAACTATGGCTACACCTTC.

The chain couples TRBV5-1 to TRBJ1-1; D gene unclear. Trimming pared 2 bases from V and 0 bases from J, leaving 11 bases between. The CDR3 runs to 15 residues. Per germline, CDR1 SGHRS and CDR2 YFSETQ. CDR3: CASSFGTALNTEAFF. In DNA form, the CDR3 reads TGCGCCAGCAGCTTTGGAACAGCCCTGAACACTGAAGCTTTCTTT. Full variable domain (remainder filled in from reference TRBV5-1 and TRBJ1-1): KAGVTQTPRYLIKTRGQQVTLSCSPISGHRSVSWYQQTPGQGLQFLFEYFSETQRNKGNFPGRFSGRQFSNSRSEMNVSTLELGDSALYLCASSFGTALNTEAFFGQGTRLTVV.

This clonotype was observed a few times. CDR3 region: CASSFGWGTTDTQYF. CDR3 sequence (DNA): TGTGCCAGCAGTTTTGGATGGGGGACAACAGATACGCAGTATTTT. The chain carries TRBV12-3 or TRBV12-4 and TRBJ2-3, with a tentative D call TRBD1 (6 bases). This CDR3 has 15 amino acids. Between the trimmed V and J ends, which lost 3 bases and 3 bases, there was a span of 13 bases.

V is TRBV7-8 and J is TRBJ1-5; D is unresolved. The V end lost 5 bases, the J end lost 6 bases, and 17 bases lay between the germline ends. This CDR3 spans 15 amino acids. From germline, CDR1 is SGHVS and CDR2 FQNEAQ. The chain's CDR3 is CASSANSASGQPQHF. CDR3 nucleotide sequence: TGTGCCAGCAGCGCGAACAGTGCCAGCGGTCAGCCCCAGCATTTT.

The V gene is TRBV4-3, the J gene TRBJ2-7; the D gene could be TRBD1 or TRBD2 (5 bases each). Germline V CDR1 and CDR2: LGHNA, YSLEER. The CDR3 is made up of 13 amino acids. Deletions cut 0 bases from V and 8 bases from J, with 11 bases between. CDR3 sequence (DNA): TGCGCCAGCAGCCAAGATGAGGGGAGACAGCAGTACTTC. Amino acids: CASSQDEGRQQYF.

The chain is built from TRBV10-3 and TRBJ2-6; D remains unclear. V lost 0 bases to trimming and J lost 3 bases, with 0 bases between them. Germline CDR1 and CDR2: ENHRY and SYGVKD. The CDR3 runs 13 residues. The CDR3 loop is CAISESGANVLTF. The CDR3 nucleotides read TGTGCCATCAGTGAGTCTGGGGCCAACGTCCTGACTTTC.

The V and J genes are TRBV7-2 and TRBJ2-3; D may be TRBD1 or TRBD2 (5 bases each). This CDR3 spans 15 amino acids. The germline V gene encodes CDR1 SGHTA and CDR2 FQGNSA. V shed 5 bases and J shed 6 bases, with 18 bases lying between them. Here the CDR3 reads CASSPDGGAPDTQYF. CDR3 DNA sequence: TGTGCCAGCAGCCCTGATGGGGGAGCCCCCGATACGCAGTATTTT.

Concerning this clonotype: No conserved phenylalanine or tryptophan is present at the end of the CDR3, so a read error is the likely explanation. The J gene is TRBJ2-1, the V gene TRBV20-1, with 7 bases aligning to TRBD2. The CDR3 is made up of 14 amino acids. The V segment lost 3 bases and the J segment 2 bases; nucleotides outside the gene matches: 4. Germline values: CDR1 DFQATT, CDR2 SNEGSKA (reference sequence). The CDR3, as DNA: TGCAGTGCTAGTCCTAGCGGCCCCTACAATGAGCAGTTCTCC. Residues: CSASPSGPYNEQFS.

The chain is built from TRBV7-4 and TRBJ2-1; no reliable D call. V lost 6 bases, J lost 8 bases, and 14 bases lay in between. This CDR3 region has 13 residues. CDR1 is SGHVT and CDR2 is SQSDAQ in the germline V gene. CDR3 nucleotide sequence: TGTGCCAGCAGACTAACCTCCGGGCATGAGCAGTTCTTC. Its protein product is CASRLTSGHEQFF. Together with reference TRBV7-4 and TRBJ2-1, the CDR3 gives the full variable domain: GAGVSQSPRYKVAKRGRDVALRCDSISGHVTLYWYRQTLGQGSEVLTYSQSDAQRDKSGRPSGRFSAERPERSVSTLKIQRTEQGDSAVYLCASRLTSGHEQFFGPGTRLTVL.

This rearrangement joins TRBV4-1 to TRBJ2-7; TRBD1 matches 7 bases. Germline V lookup: CDR1 MGHRA, CDR2 YSYEKL. This CDR3 contains 16 residues. With 0 bases clipped from V and 7 bases from J, the junction kept 12 bases outside the gene matches. CDR3 sequence (DNA): TGCGCCAGCAGCCAAGATGCATTACCGACAGGGCGGGAGCAGTACTTC. Amino acids: CASSQDALPTGREQYF.

The rearrangement joins TRBV6-2 or TRBV6-3 to TRBJ2-1; a possible D gene is TRBD2 (6 bases). Germline V gene data show CDR1 as MNHEY and CDR2 as SVGEGT. The length of the CDR3 is 14 residues. V lost 5 bases and J lost 7, with 15 bases in between. The CDR3 protein is CASSVLGAGNEQFF. Here the CDR3 DNA reads TGTGCCAGCAGTGTTCTGGGAGCGGGTAATGAGCAGTTCTTC.

V gene TRBV7-2 combines with J gene TRBJ2-3; 8 bases fit TRBD2. This CDR3 spans 12 amino acids. Germline V lookup: CDR1 SGHTA, CDR2 FQGNSA. V lost 5 bases, J lost 14 bases, and 9 bases stayed unmatched. DNA for the CDR3: TGTGCCAGCAGCCCGGGACTAGAAAGTCGGTATTTT. Protein sequence: CASSPGLESRYF. Full variable domain (rest looked up from reference TRBV7-2 and TRBJ2-3): GAGVSQSPSNKVTEKGKDVELRCDPISGHTALYWYRQSLGQGLEFLIYFQGNSAPDKSGLPSDRFSAERTGGSVSTLTIQRTQQEDSAVYLCASSPGLESRYFGPGTRLTVL.

The chain joins TRBV7-4 to TRBJ2-2; 12 bases line up with TRBD2. V was pared by 4 bases and J by 7 bases, with 7 bases of the junction left unmatched. Germline assignment: CDR1 SGHVT and CDR2 SQSDAQ. The CDR3 runs to 16 residues. The CDR3 region has the DNA TGTGCCAGCAGCTATCGACTAGCGGGGGAAGTCGGGGAGCTGTTTTTT. Its protein is CASSYRLAGEVGELFF.